The 22 T cell receptor beta chains in this list originate from one sample, sequenced in a study of blood T cell repertoires in COVID-19. Method: immunoSEQ multiplex PCR; TCRdb's copy keeps in-frame clones and lacks some. The top ten clones hold 1.2% of a sample with roughly 300,000 clones, approximately 82% of them seen once. Input material: peripheral blood. Receptors originate from a woman aged 45-65 years with acute or convalescent COVID-19.

This chain links TRBV2 with TRBJ1-4, with 9 bases fitting TRBD1. Germline lookup yields CDR1 SNHLY and CDR2 FYNNEI. The CDR3 runs to 15 residues. V lost 6 bases, J lost 1 base, and 3 bases stayed unmatched. The CDR3 region has the DNA TGTGCCAGCAGGGACAGGGGAATAACTAATGAAAAACTGTTTTTT. It encodes CASRDRGITNEKLFF.

This sequence joins TRBV5-1 and TRBJ2-2, with D maybe TRBD2 (5 bases). The germline V and J ends were trimmed by 4 bases and 8 bases, with 12 bases remaining between them. This CDR3 contains 13 residues. The germline CDR1 and CDR2 sequences are SGHRS and YFSETQ. The CDR3 loop reads CASSLDGEGELFF. Written as DNA, the CDR3 is TGCGCCAGCAGCCTAGACGGGGAGGGGGAGCTGTTTTTT.

The rearrangement uses TRBV4-1 and TRBJ1-4, with 7 positions matching TRBD1. Germline CDR1 MGHRA, CDR2 YSYEKL. CDR3 length: 16 residues. J gave up 7 bases and V 3 bases, and 11 bases lay outside the gene matches. This CDR3 is CASSQKPTGAREKLFF. The CDR3 coding sequence is TGCGCCAGCAGCCAGAAACCTACAGGGGCACGTGAAAAACTGTTTTTT.

This chain connects TRBV18 to TRBJ2-1; weak D call: TRBD2 (6 bases). The germline V gene has CDR1 KGHSH and CDR2 LQKENI. V lost 3 bases, J lost 10 bases, and 22 bases lay in between. CDR3 size: 16 residues. The CDR3 DNA is TGTGCCAGCTCACCCTATACCGGGACTCGGGGTTGGGAGCAGTTCTTC. Protein sequence: CASSPYTGTRGWEQFF.

This clone was detected once. The chain combines TRBV2 with TRBJ2-3; 8 bases fit TRBD1. Germline V gives CDR1 SNHLY, CDR2 FYNNEI. This CDR3 has 14 residues. Trimming cost V 6 bases and J 0 bases; bases outside gene matches: 2. The CDR3 DNA reads as TGTGCCAGCAGCCGGACAGGGAGCACAGATACGCAGTATTTT. Its protein product is CASSRTGSTDTQYF.

A note on this clone: The sample has other DNA sequences that encode this CDR3 too. V gene TRBV3-1 (or the pseudogene TRBV3-2) combines with J gene TRBJ1-2; no firm D call. The germline V gene encodes CDR1 LGHDT and CDR2 YNNKEL (reference sequence). The CDR3 is 12 amino acids. The V and J ends lost 0 bases and 8 bases respectively, with 7 bases between them. The CDR3 DNA follows: TGTGCCAGCAGCCAAGATGTGAGGGGCTACACCTTC. Its protein is CASSQDVRGYTF.

The chain joins TRBV10-2 to TRBJ2-7; D uncertain. There are 14 residues in the CDR3. The V gene lost 2 bases and the J gene lost 2 bases, with 10 bases spanning the gap. From germline, CDR1 is WSHSY and CDR2 SAAADI. The CDR3 reads CASSETGDTYEQYV. CDR3 DNA: TGCGCCAGCAGTGAGACGGGTGATACCTACGAGCAGTACGTC.

This chain connects TRBV12-3 or TRBV12-4 to TRBJ2-2; D gene ambiguous. The CDR3 spans 12 residues. The V end was cut by 5 bases, the J end by 7 bases, with 8 bases between. The CDR3 spells CASSRAGGELFF. The CDR3 nucleotides are TGTGCCAGCAGTCGCGCAGGCGGGGAGCTGTTTTTT.

The chain carries TRBV20-1 and TRBJ2-3, with 7 nucleotides matching TRBD1. The V gene's germline CDR1 is DFQATT and CDR2 SNEGSKA (reference sequence). This CDR3 region has 11 residues. The CDR3 region is CSGQVADTQYF. For the CDR3, the DNA is TGCAGCGGACAGGTAGCAGATACGCAGTATTTT.

The rearrangement joins TRBV5-1 to TRBJ1-1; maybe TRBD1 (6 bases). This CDR3 is 16 amino acids long. V lost 4 bases and J lost 2, with 18 bases in between. Germline V lookup: CDR1 SGHRS, CDR2 YFSETQ. The CDR3 bases are TGCGCCAGCAGCATAGGACCAAACAGGGTAAACACTGAAGCTTTCTTT. Residues: CASSIGPNRVNTEAFF.

The rearrangement links TRBV24-1 to TRBJ1-1, with unresolved D. The ends were cut back, 3 bases at V and 1 base at J, with 5 bases in the middle. The CDR3 contains 13 residues. Germline V gene data show CDR1 as KGHDR and CDR2 as SFDVKD. CDR3 coding DNA: TGTGCCACCAGTGATGGGCGGAACACTGAAGCTTTCTTT. It encodes CATSDGRNTEAFF.

The CDR3 loop is CASSQDPPSGSGDEQFF. CDR3 sequence (DNA): TGTGCCAGCAGCCAAGATCCCCCCAGCGGGAGTGGGGATGAGCAGTTCTTC. The chain combines TRBV4-2 with TRBJ2-1; 8 bases line up with TRBD2. The CDR3 length is 17 residues. CDR1 is LGHNA and CDR2 is YNFKEQ in the germline V gene. Germline trimming cut 0 bases from V and 8 bases from J; bases unmatched to any gene: 12.

This chain links TRBV7-9 with TRBJ1-2; D is perhaps TRBD1 (6 bases). With 6 bases removed from V and 6 bases from J, the gap between germline ends came to 20 bases. The germline gives CDR1 SEHNR, CDR2 FQNEAQ (reference sequence). This CDR3 has 15 residues. CDR3 protein: CASSQNQGLKNGYTF. DNA for the CDR3: TGTGCCAGCAGTCAAAACCAGGGGCTGAAAAATGGCTACACCTTC.

The gene calls are TRBV25-1 and TRBJ2-5, with D perhaps matching TRBD2 (7 bases). Germline CDR1 MGHDK, CDR2 SYGVNS. The CDR3 covers 15 residues. V was clipped by 6 bases and J by 4 bases, with 18 bases between them. This CDR3 reads CASRPVERGGETQYF. For the CDR3, the DNA is TGTGCCAGCAGACCCGTCGAGAGGGGGGGAGAGACCCAGTACTTC.

This chain uses TRBV6-5 with TRBJ2-5; D might be TRBD2 (5 bases). V shed 0 bases and J shed 1 base, with 6 bases lying between them. CDR1 and CDR2 from the germline V gene are MNHEY and SVGAGI. The CDR3 has 14 amino acids. CDR3 residues: CASSYSRGQETQYF. CDR3 nucleotide sequence: TGTGCCAGCAGTTACTCCCGGGGCCAAGAGACCCAGTACTTC.

This chain links TRBV7-2 with TRBJ2-7, with TRBD2 identical over 9 bases. This CDR3 contains 15 residues. Germline values: CDR1 SGHTA, CDR2 FQGNSA. Germline trimming cut 2 bases from V and 3 bases from J; bases unmatched to any gene: 5. CDR3 coding DNA: TGTGCCAGCAGCTTACGTACTAGCGGGTACTACGAGCAGTACTTC. Translated, it gives CASSLRTSGYYEQYF. The full variable domain, with the rest looked up from reference TRBV7-2 and TRBJ2-7, is GAGVSQSPSNKVTEKGKDVELRCDPISGHTALYWYRQSLGQGLEFLIYFQGNSAPDKSGLPSDRFSAERTGGSVSTLTIQRTQQEDSAVYLCASSLRTSGYYEQYFGPGTRLTVT.

This sequence joins TRBV13 and TRBJ2-2; D uncertain. The germline CDR1 and CDR2 sequences are PRHDT and FYEKMQ (reference sequence). V lost 2 bases and J 1 base, leaving 8 bases between the germline ends. CDR3 length: 15 amino acids. The CDR3 DNA sequence: TGTGCCAGCAGCTTAAGGAGTAAGAACACCGGGGAGCTGTTTTTT. Residues: CASSLRSKNTGELFF.

The sample holds a few counts of this clone. The chain joins TRBV21-1 to TRBJ2-6; the tabulated D call, TRBD1, remains unverified against the DNA. TRBV21-1 is tagged as a pseudogene. The CDR3 is 18 amino acids. CDR3 DNA: TGTGCCAGCAGCAAAGGGGGACAGCCACACTCTGGGGCCAACGTCCTGACTTTC. Translated: CASSKGGQPHSGANVLTF.

This clone was observed once. This rearrangement joins TRBV19 to TRBJ2-7; D possibly corresponds to TRBD2 (5 bases). This CDR3 is built from 13 residues. V lost 5 bases and J lost 7, with 15 bases in between. The germline V gene encodes CDR1 LNHDA and CDR2 SQIVND (reference sequence). This CDR3 reads CASSPAPDSEQYF. DNA of the CDR3: TGTGCCAGTAGTCCGGCCCCGGACTCGGAGCAGTACTTC.

This chain uses TRBV5-5 with TRBJ2-1; 9 nucleotides align to TRBD2. Germline V CDR1 and CDR2: SGHKS, YYEKEE (reference sequence). CDR3 size: 18 residues. V was clipped by 6 bases and J by 2 bases; unmatched bases: 15. CDR3 in DNA: TGTGCCAGCACACTTTATAGCGGGAGTCTAATAACCTACAATGAGCAGTTCTTC. It codes for CASTLYSGSLITYNEQFF.

CDR3 sequence (DNA): TGTGCCAGCTCACCAAACAGGGGAGGAACTGAAGCTTTCTTT. It codes for CASSPNRGGTEAFF. This chain joins TRBV18 and TRBJ1-1, with 7 positions matching TRBD1. The V gene end was trimmed by 2 bases and the J gene end by 5 bases; junction bases not matched to a gene: 5. Per germline, CDR1 KGHSH and CDR2 LQKENI. The CDR3 extends over 14 amino acids.

The CDR3 sequence is CASSDRGWTNEKLFF. The CDR3 DNA reads TGTGCCAGTTCCGACAGGGGTTGGACTAATGAAAAACTGTTTTTT. The chain links TRBV19 to TRBJ1-4; TRBD1 matches 8 bases. The junction had 7 bases not matched to a gene; V was cut back by 8 bases and J by 2 bases. CDR1 is LNHDA, CDR2 SQIVND, per germline (reference sequence). This CDR3 contains 15 residues.